The 6 T cell receptor delta chains below come from one sample, sequenced in a study of gamma-delta chains in newborns, infants, children. TCRdb ran CATT on the reads. The sample carries roughly 1,000 delta-chain clones, approximately 1.4% recorded once. Material: blood. These receptors came from a child in good health.

The sample holds a few counts of this clone. The rearrangement links TRDV2 to TRDJ3, with a possible D match to TRDD3 (5 bases). The CDR3 contains 18 residues. V shed 0 bases and J shed 0 bases, with 11 bases lying between them. CDR1 and CDR2 (germline): GEAIGNYY, EKD. CDR3 DNA sequence: TGTGCCTGTGACACCGCGGGGGCCTCCTCCTGGGACACCCGACAGATGTTTTTC. It codes for CACDTAGASSWDTRQMFF.

This clone is classed as large (0.1 to 1%). The same CDR3 is also encoded by other DNA sequences in this sample. The genes are TRDV2 and TRDJ1, with 11 bases fitting TRDD3. V lost 3 bases to trimming and J lost 3 bases; unmatched junction nucleotides: 14. Per germline, CDR1 GEAIGNYY and CDR2 EKD. CDR3 length: 18 amino acids. CDR3 in amino acids: CACDGLVMGDTRPDKLIF. The CDR3 nucleotides read TGTGCCTGTGACGGACTAGTAATGGGGGATACGCGTCCCGATAAACTCATCTTT.

This clone was seen a few times. Given a much more abundant clone one base away, this may be a read error. CDR3 in DNA: TGTGCCTGTGACACCGTGGGGGACACCTATAAACTCATCTTT. This gives the protein CACDTVGDTYKLIF. This chain uses TRDV2 with TRDJ1, with TRDD3 identical over 7 bases. CDR1 is GEAIGNYY, CDR2 EKD, per germline. CDR3 size: 14 residues.

Details on this clone: A read error is the likely source, as a far larger clone sits one nucleotide away. The CDR3 nucleotides are TGTGCCTTAGGCCCGTACTTCCTACGGGGATACGCCCAAGGTAGACTCATCTTT. This translates into CALGPYFLRGYAQGRLIF. V and J are TRDV3 and TRDJ1, with D perhaps matching TRDD3 (9 bases). This CDR3 spans 18 amino acids. CDR1 is TVYSNPD, CDR2 GDNSRS, per germline (reference sequence). V was trimmed by 3 bases and J by 10 bases, leaving 36 bases between them.

On this clone: A much larger clone lies a single base off, so this may be a read error. The same CDR3 arises from other DNA sequences in this sample as well. The chain recombines TRDV2 with TRDJ1; 8 bases agree with TRDD3. CDR3 length: 14 residues. The germline V gene has CDR1 GEAIGNYY and CDR2 EKD. As DNA, the CDR3 is TGTGCCTGTGACCATTTGGGGGATGAGCGCAAACTTATCTTT. Its protein product is CACDHLGDERKLIF.

This clone has just a few counts. The translation of this DNA and the TCRdb protein of a much larger clone differ at residue 12, probably owing to a read error; the protein shown here is translated from the DNA. The chain employs TRDV2 and TRDJ1; 13 positions match TRDD3. V was pared by 3 bases and J by 4 bases, with 10 bases of the junction left unmatched. This CDR3 has 17 residues. The germline CDR1 and CDR2 sequences are GEAIGNYY and EKD. In DNA form, the CDR3 reads TGTGCCTGTGACTATGTACTGGGGGATACGGACATCGATAAACTCATCTTT. It is translated as CACDYVLGDTDIDKLIF.